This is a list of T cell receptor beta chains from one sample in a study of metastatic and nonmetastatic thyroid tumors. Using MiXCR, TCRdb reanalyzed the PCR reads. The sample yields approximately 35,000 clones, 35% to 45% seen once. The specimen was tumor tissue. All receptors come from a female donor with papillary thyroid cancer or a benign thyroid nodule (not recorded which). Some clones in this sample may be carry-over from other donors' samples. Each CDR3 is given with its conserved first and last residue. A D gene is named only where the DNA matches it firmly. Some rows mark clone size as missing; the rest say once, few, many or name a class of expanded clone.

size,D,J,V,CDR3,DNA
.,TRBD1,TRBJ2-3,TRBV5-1,CASRTGTVISDTQYF,TGCGCCAGCAGAACCGGGACAGTGATCTCAGATACGCAGTATTTT
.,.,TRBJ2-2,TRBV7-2,CASSLAGGTNTGELFF,TGTGCCAGCAGCTTAGCGGGGGGAACGAACACCGGGGAGCTGTTTTTT
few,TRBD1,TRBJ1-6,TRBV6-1,CASSLMTGDGSPLHF,TGTGCCAGCAGTCTGATGACAGGGGATGGTTCACCCCTCCACTTT
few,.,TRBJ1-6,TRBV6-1,CASRESIDSPLHF,TGTGCCAGCAGGGAGAGTATTGATTCACCCCTCCACTTT
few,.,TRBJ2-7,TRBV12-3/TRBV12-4,CASGRRGYEQYF,TGTGCCAGCGGCCGCAGGGGCTACGAGCAGTACTTC
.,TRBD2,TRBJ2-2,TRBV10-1,CASSDVSGGNTGELFF,TGCGCCAGCAGTGATGTATCGGGGGGAAACACCGGGGAGCTGTTTTTT
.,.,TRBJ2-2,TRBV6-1,CASSEAGELFF,TGTGCCAGCAGTGAAGCCGGGGAGCTGTTTTTT
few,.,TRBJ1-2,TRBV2,CASRLGQGYGYTF,TGTGCCAGCAGATTGGGGCAGGGCTATGGCTACACCTTC
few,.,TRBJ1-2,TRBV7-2,CASSLGSYGYTF,TGTGCCAGCAGCTTGGGCAGTTATGGCTACACCTTC
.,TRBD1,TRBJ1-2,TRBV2,CASTPGQINYGYTF,TGTGCCAGCACTCCGGGACAGATTAACTATGGCTACACCTTC
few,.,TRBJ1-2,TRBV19,CASSTPGLYGYTF,TGTGCCAGTAGTACACCGGGACTATATGGCTACACCTTC
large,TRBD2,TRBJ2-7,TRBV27,CASSSPWTSGSYEQYF,TGTGCCAGCAGTTCCCCCTGGACTAGCGGATCCTACGAGCAGTACTTC
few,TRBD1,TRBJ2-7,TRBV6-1,CASSISDRGLEQYF,TGTGCCAGCAGTATCTCGGACAGGGGGCTCGAGCAGTACTTC
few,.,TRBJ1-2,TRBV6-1,CASSEAQSNYGYTF,TGTGCCAGCAGTGAAGCACAGAGTAACTATGGCTACACCTTC
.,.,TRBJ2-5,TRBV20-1,CSARETQYQETQYF,TGCAGTGCTAGAGAGACCCAGTACCAAGAGACCCAGTACTTC
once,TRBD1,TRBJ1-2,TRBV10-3,CAITPRQGADHYGYTF,TGTGCCATCACCCCACGACAGGGGGCGGATCACTATGGCTACACCTTC
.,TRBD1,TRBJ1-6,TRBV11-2,CASSLGDRANSPLHF,TGTGCCAGCAGCTTGGGGGACAGGGCTAATTCACCCCTCCACTTT
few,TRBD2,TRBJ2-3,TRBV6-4,CASSEQTSGSDTQYF,TGTGCCAGCAGCGAACAAACTAGCGGCTCAGATACGCAGTATTTT
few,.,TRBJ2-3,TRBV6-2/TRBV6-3,CASSYDVGITDTQYF,TGTGCCAGCAGTTACGATGTGGGGATCACAGATACGCAGTATTTT
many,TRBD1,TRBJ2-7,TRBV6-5,CASSYGQVAVQYF,TGTGCCAGCAGTTACGGACAGGTTGCAGTACAGTACTTC
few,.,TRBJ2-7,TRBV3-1,CASGVYEQYF,TGTGCCAGCGGGGTCTACGAGCAGTACTTC
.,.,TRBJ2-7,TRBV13,CASSSEYEQYF,TGTGCCAGCAGCTCCGAGTACGAGCAGTACTTC
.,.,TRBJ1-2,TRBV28,CASSLGSEGYTF,TGTGCCAGCAGTTTGGGGAGTGAGGGCTACACCTTC
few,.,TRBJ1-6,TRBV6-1,CASSEKRGLAYNSPLHF,TGTGCCAGCAGTGAAAAGCGGGGACTGGCCTATAATTCACCCCTCCACTTT
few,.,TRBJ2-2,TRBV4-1,CASSQDLASTGELFF,TGCGCCAGCAGCCAAGATCTGGCAAGCACCGGGGAGCTGTTTTTT
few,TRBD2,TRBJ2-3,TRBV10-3,CAISERGGGTDTQYF,TGTGCCATCAGTGAGAGGGGCGGGGGAACAGATACGCAGTATTTT
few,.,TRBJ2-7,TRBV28,CASSHRESGNYEQYF,TGTGCCAGCAGCCACAGGGAGAGCGGGAACTACGAGCAGTACTTC
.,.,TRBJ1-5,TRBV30,CAWSPDSSNQPQHF,TGTGCCTGGAGTCCGGACAGCAGCAATCAGCCCCAGCATTTT
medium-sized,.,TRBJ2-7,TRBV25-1,CASSLQGSYEQYF,TGTGCCAGCAGCTTACAGGGATCCTACGAGCAGTACTTC
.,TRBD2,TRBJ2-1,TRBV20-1,CSARGAGGPYNEQFF,TGCAGTGCTAGAGGAGCGGGGGGGCCCTACAATGAGCAGTTCTTC
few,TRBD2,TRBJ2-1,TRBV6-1,CASSPSGRSIRTEQFF,TGTGCCAGCAGCCCTAGCGGGAGGAGTATCCGCACAGAGCAGTTCTTC
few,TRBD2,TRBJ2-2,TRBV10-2,CASRTSGNTGELFF,TGCGCCAGTAGGACTAGCGGAAACACCGGGGAGCTGTTTTTT
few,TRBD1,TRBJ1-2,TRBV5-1,CASSPITGGPGYGYTF,TGCGCCAGCAGCCCTATCACAGGGGGACCCGGCTATGGCTACACCTTC
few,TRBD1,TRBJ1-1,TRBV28,CASSFLGQGDLAFF,TGTGCCAGCAGTTTTTTAGGCCAGGGGGATTTGGCTTTCTTT
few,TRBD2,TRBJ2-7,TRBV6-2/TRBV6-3,CASSSSGGGSYEQYF,TGTGCCAGCAGCTCTAGCGGGGGGGGCTCCTACGAGCAGTACTTC
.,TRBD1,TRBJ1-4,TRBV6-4,CASSKDRGGKLFF,TGTGCCAGCAGCAAGGACAGGGGCGGAAAACTGTTTTTT
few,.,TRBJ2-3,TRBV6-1,CASSLRQTDTQYF,TGTGCCAGCAGCCTAAGACAGACAGATACGCAGTATTTT
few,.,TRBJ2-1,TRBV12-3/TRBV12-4,CASTPRVLNEQFF,TGTGCCAGCACCCCGAGGGTGTTGAATGAGCAGTTCTTC
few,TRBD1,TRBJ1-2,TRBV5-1,CASSLAPLGTGGNPNYGYTF,TGCGCCAGCAGCTTGGCCCCCCTTGGGACAGGGGGAAATCCTAACTATGGCTACACCTTC